Each of the 22 T cell receptor beta chains below was sequenced from the same sample in a study of blood T cell repertoires in COVID-19. The repertoire was sequenced with immunoSEQ multiplex PCR; TCRdb's copy has only in-frame clones and lacks some. The repertoire holds around 62,000 clones, roughly 91% seen once, with roughly 9.1% in the top ten. The specimen sequenced was PBMCs or T cells enriched from blood (not recorded which). These receptors originate from a woman in her thirties or forties who had recovered from COVID-19.

The chain is built from TRBV9 and TRBJ1-6; D remains unclear. Looked up from germline, CDR1 is SGDLS and CDR2 is YYNGEE. This CDR3 comprises 14 residues. Between the trimmed V and J ends, which lost 1 base and 5 bases, there was a span of 7 bases. The CDR3 loop is CASSVTENNSPLHF. As DNA, the CDR3 is TGTGCCAGCAGCGTAACCGAGAATAATTCACCCCTCCACTTT.

This chain links TRBV4-1 with TRBJ2-7; D remains ambiguous. Germline CDR1 and CDR2: MGHRA and YSYEKL. CDR3 length: 13 residues. V was clipped by 0 bases and J by 4 bases, with 7 bases between them. CDR3 nucleotide sequence: TGCGCCAGCAGCCAAGACCAGGATTACGAGCAGTACTTC. Protein: CASSQDQDYEQYF.

V gene TRBV19 combines with J gene TRBJ1-1, with D possibly being TRBD1 (6 bases). V lost 4 bases, J lost 3 bases, and 18 bases lay in between. Per the germline V gene, CDR1 is LNHDA and CDR2 is SQIVND (reference sequence). This CDR3 has 16 amino acids. The CDR3 loop reads CASSNPFRQGYTEAFF. CDR3 sequence (DNA): TGTGCCAGTAGTAACCCTTTTAGGCAGGGGTACACTGAAGCTTTCTTT.

This chain links TRBV3-1 (or the pseudogene TRBV3-2) with TRBJ2-5; 7 nucleotides agree with TRBD2. Germline CDR1 and CDR2: LGHDT and YNNKEL (reference sequence). The CDR3 contains 14 residues. After removal of 0 bases from V and 5 bases from J, the junction contained 3 bases not matched to a gene. In DNA form, the CDR3 reads TGTGCCAGCAGCCAAGAGAACGGGGGGGAGACCCAGTACTTC. It yields the protein CASSQENGGETQYF.

This clone was observed once. The chain combines TRBV27 with TRBJ1-2; 9 nucleotides align to TRBD1. Germline values: CDR1 MNHEY, CDR2 SMNVEV (reference sequence). CDR3 size: 14 residues. The ends lost 3 bases at V and 6 bases at J; junction bases unmatched: 5. DNA of the CDR3: TGTGCCAGCAGTTTGGGGGACAGGGTAGATGGCTACACCTTC. Its protein is CASSLGDRVDGYTF.

This chain connects TRBV19 to TRBJ1-5; 7 bases agree with TRBD1. Germline V gene lookup returns CDR1 LNHDA and CDR2 SQIVND (reference sequence). The CDR3 runs 16 residues. Trimming removed 6 bases from V and 2 bases from J; junction bases left unmatched: 10. CDR3 bases: TGTGCCAGTAGGGGAAGACAGGGTCTTGGCAATCAGCCCCAGCATTTT. Encoded protein: CASRGRQGLGNQPQHF.

The V call is TRBV10-3, the J call TRBJ2-5, with D possibly being TRBD2 (7 bases). The CDR3 has 17 residues. Trimming pared 6 bases from V and 4 bases from J, leaving 24 bases between. Germline V gene data show CDR1 as ENHRY and CDR2 as SYGVKD. The CDR3 sequence: CAISQTPMGGRGETQYF. The CDR3 coding sequence is TGTGCCATCAGCCAGACGCCAATGGGGGGGCGCGGAGAGACCCAGTACTTC.

V usage is TRBV7-9 and J usage is TRBJ2-1; 10 bases are a match to TRBD2. Unmatched junction bases numbered 3, after V lost 4 bases and J lost 3 bases. The germline V gene encodes CDR1 SEHNR and CDR2 FQNEAQ (reference sequence). The CDR3 spans 15 residues. The CDR3 loop is CASSSPSGGYNEQFF. The CDR3 DNA sequence: TGTGCCAGCAGCTCGCCTAGCGGGGGCTACAATGAGCAGTTCTTC.

V usage is TRBV7-2 and J usage is TRBJ1-6; 7 bases agree with TRBD1. After removal of 0 bases from V and 6 bases from J, the junction contained 5 bases not matched to a gene. This CDR3 is 16 amino acids long. Germline V gene lookup returns CDR1 SGHTA and CDR2 FQGNSA. For the CDR3, the DNA is TGTGCCAGCAGCTTAGCGGTGCAGGGGGGTAATTCACCCCTCCACTTT. It codes for CASSLAVQGGNSPLHF. Full variable domain (outside the CDR3, taken from reference TRBV7-2 and TRBJ1-6): GAGVSQSPSNKVTEKGKDVELRCDPISGHTALYWYRQSLGQGLEFLIYFQGNSAPDKSGLPSDRFSAERTGGSVSTLTIQRTQQEDSAVYLCASSLAVQGGNSPLHFGNGTRLTVT.

This clone came up once. The chain recombines TRBV11-1 with TRBJ2-1, with D tentatively TRBD2 (5 bases). This CDR3 comprises 15 residues. V was clipped by 5 bases and J by 7 bases, with 18 bases between them. Germline V gene sequence: CDR1 SGHAT, CDR2 FQDESV (reference sequence). CDR3 region: CASSPRRFGENEQFF. The DNA of the CDR3 is TGTGCCAGCAGCCCCCGGAGGTTTGGAGAAAATGAGCAGTTCTTC.

This clone was recorded a few times. V gene TRBV6-5 combines with J gene TRBJ1-4; TRBD1 aligns across 7 bases. The trim removed 2 bases at V and 8 bases at J, leaving 5 bases unmatched. Germline V gene data show CDR1 as MNHEY and CDR2 as SVGAGI. The CDR3 is 14 residues long. For the CDR3, the DNA is TGTGCCAGCAGTTACACGGCAGGGGGAGAAAAACTGTTTTTT. Translating gives CASSYTAGGEKLFF.

The chain's CDR3 is CASSSTSSGTYYNEQFF. The CDR3 bases are TGTGCCAGCAGTTCAACCAGCAGCGGGACCTACTACAATGAGCAGTTCTTC. The chain couples TRBV5-6 to TRBJ2-1; 7 positions match TRBD2. Trimming took 5 bases from V and 3 from J; bases not matched to a gene: 14. Germline values: CDR1 SGHDT, CDR2 YYEEEE. The CDR3 length is 17 residues.

J is TRBJ2-1 and V is TRBV6-5; TRBD1 is a possible D gene (6 bases). The CDR3 covers 14 residues. The germline V and J ends were trimmed by 6 bases and 2 bases, with 11 bases remaining between them. Germline CDR1 reads MNHEY; CDR2 reads SVGAGI. CDR3 bases: TGTGCCAGCAGCCAGGGGACCGCCTACAATGAGCAGTTCTTC. Residues: CASSQGTAYNEQFF.

The chain has TRBV27 and TRBJ1-2; TRBD1 matches 7 bases. Germline V gene data show CDR1 as MNHEY and CDR2 as SMNVEV (reference sequence). The CDR3 extends over 16 amino acids. The V and J ends lost 1 base and 4 bases, in that order; junction bases with no gene match: 9. The CDR3, as DNA: TGTGCCAGCAGTTTATTAGGGGGCGGGAAGGGCTATGGCTACACCTTC. The encoded protein is CASSLLGGGKGYGYTF.

The chain is built from TRBV5-1 and TRBJ1-5, with 8 bases fitting TRBD1. V shed 1 base and J 8 bases; nucleotides not matched to a gene: 8. The CDR3 spans 15 residues. CDR1 is SGHRS and CDR2 is YFSETQ in the germline V gene. The CDR3 loop is CASSLTGQVREPQHF. The CDR3 DNA is TGCGCCAGCAGCTTGACGGGACAGGTACGCGAGCCCCAGCATTTT. The complete variable domain, with remaining parts taken from reference TRBV5-1 and TRBJ1-5, reads KAGVTQTPRYLIKTRGQQVTLSCSPISGHRSVSWYQQTPGQGLQFLFEYFSETQRNKGNFPGRFSGRQFSNSRSEMNVSTLELGDSALYLCASSLTGQVREPQHFGDGTRLSIL.

The chain recombines TRBV6-5 with TRBJ2-7; TRBD2 matches 10 bases. The CDR3 runs to 16 residues. Germline CDR1 and CDR2: MNHEY and SVGAGI. The trim removed 2 bases at V and 5 bases at J, leaving 9 bases unmatched. CDR3 region: CASSYLSAGGLDEQYF. The DNA for the CDR3 is TGTGCCAGCAGTTACCTCTCAGCGGGGGGGCTAGACGAGCAGTACTTC.

In this sample, this clone turned up once. The chain uses TRBV3-1 (or the pseudogene TRBV3-2) and TRBJ2-5; TRBD1 agrees at 7 bases. The J segment lost 5 bases and the V segment lost 0 bases, leaving 12 bases of the junction unmatched. In germline, CDR1 is LGHDT, CDR2 YNNKEL (reference sequence). The CDR3 contains 17 residues. CDR3 bases: TGTGCCAGCAGCCAAGATTGGGTCGGACAGGCATCCGAGACCCAGTACTTC. It is translated as CASSQDWVGQASETQYF.

This chain links TRBV11-3 with TRBJ2-1; 7 positions match TRBD1. Germline assignment: CDR1 SGHNT and CDR2 YENEEA. V was clipped by 0 bases and J by 7 bases; unmatched bases: 9. The CDR3 covers 16 residues. CDR3 coding DNA: TGTGCCAGCAGCTTAGATTTGAGACAGGGTCCGAATGAGCAGTTCTTC. As protein: CASSLDLRQGPNEQFF. Looking up the rest from reference TRBV11-3 and TRBJ2-1 gives the full variable domain: EAGVVQSPRYKIIEKKQPVAFWCNPISGHNTLYWYLQNLGQGPELLIRYENEEAVDDSQLPKDRFSAERLKGVDSTLKIQPAELGDSAVYLCASSLDLRQGPNEQFFGPGTRLTVL.

This clone was seen a single time. The chain has TRBV4-1 and TRBJ2-7, with a tentative D call TRBD1 (5 bases). The CDR3 sequence is 16 residues long. Trimming removed 0 bases at V and 0 bases at J, with 12 bases between. Germline lookup yields CDR1 MGHRA and CDR2 YSYEKL. The CDR3, as DNA: TGCGCCAGCAGCCAAGAGATACGACAGAGCTCCTACGAGCAGTACTTC. Translation: CASSQEIRQSSYEQYF.

The chain uses TRBV5-1 and TRBJ1-2; tentative D call: TRBD1 (6 bases). In germline, CDR1 is SGHRS, CDR2 YFSETQ. The CDR3 contains 14 residues. V lost 7 bases to trimming and J lost 6 bases, with 19 bases between them. The CDR3: CASRNTQAGDGYTF. Written as DNA, the CDR3 is TGCGCCAGCCGAAACACACAAGCAGGGGATGGCTACACCTTC.

V is TRBV12-3 or TRBV12-4 and J is TRBJ1-5; no clear D. The CDR3 is made up of 13 amino acids. V lost 3 bases to trimming and J lost 5 bases, with 8 bases between them. The CDR3 nucleotides read TGTGCCAGCAGTTTCTCCCGAGATCAGCCCCAGCATTTT. This sequence encodes CASSFSRDQPQHF.

The chain couples TRBV10-3 to TRBJ1-2; 7 bases map to TRBD1. The CDR3 has 13 amino acids. Per germline, CDR1 ENHRY and CDR2 SYGVKD. The trim removed 7 bases at V and 4 bases at J, leaving 6 bases unmatched. In DNA form, the CDR3 reads TGTGCCATCACCAAGGACAGGAGCTATGGCTACACCTTC. Protein: CAITKDRSYGYTF.